These 4 T cell receptor beta chains originate from one sample sequenced in a study of blood T cells in healthy people across ages. For the second PCR, which ran for 7 to 11 cycles, a sample-barcoded 5' primer and a J-beta primer mix were used. TCRdb re-analysed the 5' RACE reads in MiXCR, keeping a single row per CDR3 protein. The table lists roughly 1.9 million distinct CDR3 sequences, around 40% of them singletons. The sequenced sample was blood. The receptors come from a human donor in good health.

The V gene is TRBV5-5, the J gene TRBJ2-7; weak D call: TRBD1 (5 bases). This CDR3 is 15 amino acids long. V was trimmed by 1 base and J by 3 bases, leaving 14 bases between them. Germline assignment: CDR1 SGHKS and CDR2 YYEKEE (reference sequence). The CDR3 here is CASSLSFGRVYEQYF. The CDR3 region has the DNA TGTGCCAGCAGCTTGTCTTTTGGCAGGGTCTACGAGCAGTACTTC.

This chain joins TRBV13 and TRBJ1-2, with TRBD1 identical over 12 bases. The trim removed 3 bases at V and 7 bases at J, leaving 9 bases unmatched. The germline V gene encodes CDR1 PRHDT and CDR2 FYEKMQ (reference sequence). CDR3 length: 16 amino acids. The CDR3 sequence: CASSFSLGQGARGYTF. CDR3 coding DNA: TGTGCCAGCAGCTTTAGCCTGGGACAGGGGGCGCGTGGCTACACCTTC.

This clonotype has a handful of counts. The chain combines TRBV20-1 with TRBJ2-3; 9 bases line up with TRBD1. Unmatched junction bases numbered 6, after V lost 5 bases and J lost 3 bases. Per germline, CDR1 DFQATT and CDR2 SNEGSKA (reference sequence). The CDR3 is 14 amino acids. The CDR3 nucleotides are TGCAGTGCTGACAGGGGGGTTCCTACAGATACGCAGTATTTT. Translation: CSADRGVPTDTQYF.

The chain recombines TRBV6-6 with TRBJ2-3; perhaps D is TRBD1 or TRBD2 (7 bases each). This CDR3 spans 15 amino acids. Trimming removed 2 bases from V and 5 bases from J, with 14 bases in between. Germline V gives CDR1 MNHNY, CDR2 SVGAGI (reference sequence). In DNA form, the CDR3 reads TGTGCCAGCAGTTACCAGGGAGGGGGCATAGATACGCAGTATTTT. Translated: CASSYQGGGIDTQYF.